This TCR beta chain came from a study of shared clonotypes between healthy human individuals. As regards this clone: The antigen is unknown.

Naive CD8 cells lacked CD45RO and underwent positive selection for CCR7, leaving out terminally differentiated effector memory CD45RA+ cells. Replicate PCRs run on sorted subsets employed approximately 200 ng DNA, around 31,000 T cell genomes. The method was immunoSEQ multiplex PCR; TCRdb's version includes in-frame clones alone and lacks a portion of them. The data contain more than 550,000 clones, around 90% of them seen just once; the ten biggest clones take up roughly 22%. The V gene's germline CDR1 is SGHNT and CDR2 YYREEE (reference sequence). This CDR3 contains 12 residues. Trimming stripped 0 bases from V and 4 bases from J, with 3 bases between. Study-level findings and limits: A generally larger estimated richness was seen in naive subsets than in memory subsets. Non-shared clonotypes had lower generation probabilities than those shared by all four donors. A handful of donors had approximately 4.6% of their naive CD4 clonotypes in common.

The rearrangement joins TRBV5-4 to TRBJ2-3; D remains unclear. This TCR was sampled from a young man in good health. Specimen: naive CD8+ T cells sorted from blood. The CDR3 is CASSLGSDTQYF. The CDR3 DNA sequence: TGTGCCAGCAGCTTGGGGTCAGATACGCAGTATTTT.